What follows is one T cell receptor beta chain and its context. This sample stems from a study of cytomegalovirus exposure and HLA in healthy donors. Assay: immunoSEQ multiplex PCR; the TCRdb copy retains only in-frame clones and omits some. The sample records about 98,000 clones, approximately 95% being singletons. Trimming took off 3 bases at V and 3 bases at J, with 8 bases between the two ends. The CDR3 loop spans 12 amino acids. The germline V gene has CDR1 GTSNPN and CDR2 SVGIG (reference sequence). The chain joins TRBV30 to TRBJ1-2; no reliable D call. This receptor was obtained from a woman younger than 30 in good health and CMV-seronegative. Sequenced input: PBMCs. CDR3 DNA sequence: TGTGCCTGGAGCCGGGTCTACTATGGCTACACCTTC. Translated: CAWSRVYYGYTF.